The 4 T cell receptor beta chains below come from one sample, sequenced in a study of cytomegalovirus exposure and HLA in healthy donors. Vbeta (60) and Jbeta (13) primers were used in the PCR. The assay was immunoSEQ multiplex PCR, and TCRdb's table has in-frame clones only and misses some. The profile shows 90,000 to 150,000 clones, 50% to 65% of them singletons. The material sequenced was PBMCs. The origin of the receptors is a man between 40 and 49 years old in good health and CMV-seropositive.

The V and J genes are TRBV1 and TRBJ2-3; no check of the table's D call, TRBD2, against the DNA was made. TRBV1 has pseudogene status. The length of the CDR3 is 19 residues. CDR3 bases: TGCACCAGCAGCCAAGATCCCCCTAGCGGGGCTATTAGCACAGATACGCAGTATTTT. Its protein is CTSSQDPPSGAISTDTQYF.

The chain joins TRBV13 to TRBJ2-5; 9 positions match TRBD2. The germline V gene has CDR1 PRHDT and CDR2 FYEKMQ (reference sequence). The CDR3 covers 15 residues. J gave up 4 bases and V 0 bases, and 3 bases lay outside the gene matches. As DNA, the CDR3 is TGTGCCAGCAGCTTAGGCCTAGCGGGGACAGAGACCCAGTACTTC. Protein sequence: CASSLGLAGTETQYF.

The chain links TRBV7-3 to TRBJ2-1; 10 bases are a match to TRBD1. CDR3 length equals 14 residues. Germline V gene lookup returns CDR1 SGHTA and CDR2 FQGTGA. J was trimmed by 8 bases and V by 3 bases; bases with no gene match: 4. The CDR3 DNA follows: TGTGCCAGCAGCTTCCGACAGGGGGCGGATGAGCAGTTCTTC. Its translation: CASSFRQGADEQFF.

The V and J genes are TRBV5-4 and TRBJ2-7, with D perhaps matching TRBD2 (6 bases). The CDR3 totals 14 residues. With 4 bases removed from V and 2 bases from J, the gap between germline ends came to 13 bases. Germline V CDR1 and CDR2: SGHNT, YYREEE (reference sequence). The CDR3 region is CASSADYQPYEQYF. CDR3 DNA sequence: TGTGCCAGCAGCGCGGACTATCAGCCCTACGAGCAGTACTTC.